These T cell receptor beta chains were read from a single sample in a study of CD8 T cells in ankylosing spondylitis. TCRdb reanalysed the 5' RACE reads using MiXCR and keeps one entry per CDR3 protein. The top ten hold about a fifth of the sample, which has 200,000 to 250,000 distinct CDR3 sequences, 10% to 13% seen once. Specimen: blood, either unsorted or a sorted T cell fraction (not recorded which). Receptors were obtained from a male donor with ankylosing spondylitis or in good health (not recorded which). The CDR3 runs from the conserved cysteine through the conserved F or W. Each record gives: D gene, clone size, V gene, J gene, CDR3 protein, CDR3 DNA. The D gene is left open where the match is weak. Rows may omit the clone size; those that give it use once, few, many or a size class.

D: NA; size: many; V: TRBV20-1; J: TRBJ2-3; CDR3: CSARGMGTDTQYF; DNA: TGCAGTGCTAGAGGGATGGGCACAGATACGCAGTATTTT
D: TRBD1; size: many; V: TRBV20-1; J: TRBJ1-2; CDR3: CSAGRTGEEGYTF; DNA: TGCAGTGCTGGAAGGACAGGGGAGGAGGGCTACACCTTC
D: NA; size: NA; V: TRBV3-1; J: TRBJ1-1; CDR3: CASSQAGPGPEAFF; DNA: TGTGCCAGCAGCCAAGCAGGTCCGGGACCAGAAGCTTTCTTT
D: TRBD2; size: many; V: TRBV5-6; J: TRBJ2-5; CDR3: CASSGLAGEETQYF; DNA: TGTGCCAGCAGCGGACTAGCGGGGGAAGAGACCCAGTACTTC
D: NA; size: NA; V: TRBV29-1; J: TRBJ2-7; CDR3: CSVTLEGHEQYF; DNA: TGCAGCGTCACTTTGGAGGGCCACGAGCAGTACTTC
D: TRBD2; size: many; V: TRBV11-2; J: TRBJ2-5; CDR3: CASSRTSGAYQETQYF; DNA: TGTGCCAGCAGCCGAACTAGCGGGGCATACCAAGAGACCCAGTACTTC
D: TRBD2; size: many; V: TRBV5-1; J: TRBJ2-3; CDR3: CASSLEAAGGGFRDTQYF; DNA: TGCGCCAGCAGCTTGGAGGCAGCGGGGGGCGGGTTTCGAGATACGCAGTATTTT
D: NA; size: many; V: TRBV14; J: TRBJ2-1; CDR3: CASSQVGGGWNEQFF; DNA: TGTGCCAGCAGCCAAGTCGGTGGAGGGTGGAATGAGCAGTTCTTC
D: NA; size: many; V: TRBV20-1; J: TRBJ1-1; CDR3: CSARTDQIGKSEAFF; DNA: TGCAGTGCTAGAACCGATCAAATAGGGAAGTCTGAAGCTTTCTTT
D: TRBD2; size: NA; V: TRBV7-9; J: TRBJ2-3; CDR3: CASSPKRGGPDTQYF; DNA: TGTGCCAGCAGTCCTAAGCGGGGGGGCCCGGATACGCAGTATTTT
D: NA; size: many; V: TRBV10-3; J: TRBJ1-3; CDR3: CAISDGPMSSGNTIYF; DNA: TGTGCCATCAGTGACGGGCCGATGTCTTCTGGAAACACCATATATTTT
D: NA; size: few; V: TRBV28; J: TRBJ1-5; CDR3: CASSWGTGVNQPQHF; DNA: TGTGCCAGCAGTTGGGGGACGGGAGTCAATCAGCCCCAGCATTTT
D: NA; size: few; V: TRBV2; J: TRBJ2-3; CDR3: CASSERKYSTETQYF; DNA: TGTGCCAGCAGTGAGCGCAAATACAGCACAGAAACGCAGTATTTT
D: NA; size: NA; V: TRBV28; J: TRBJ2-2; CDR3: CASSPTGSPGTGELFF; DNA: TGTGCCAGCAGCCCTACAGGGTCCCCGGGCACCGGGGAGCTGTTTTTT
D: NA; size: NA; V: TRBV5-1; J: TRBJ2-7; CDR3: CASSTEGGGNEQYF; DNA: TGCGCCAGCAGCACGGAGGGAGGGGGCAACGAGCAGTACTTC
D: TRBD1; size: many; V: TRBV12-3/TRBV12-4; J: TRBJ1-6; CDR3: CASRQGNSNSPLHF; DNA: TGTGCCAGCAGACAGGGGAATTCGAATTCACCCCTCCACTTT
D: TRBD2; size: few; V: TRBV5-1; J: TRBJ2-5; CDR3: CASSSGISGVAQETQYF; DNA: TGCGCCAGCAGCTCCGGAATTAGCGGGGTTGCCCAAGAGACCCAGTACTTC
D: TRBD1; size: many; V: TRBV5-1; J: TRBJ1-4; CDR3: CASSQGQLNEKLFF; DNA: TGCGCCAGCAGCCAGGGACAGCTTAATGAAAAACTGTTTTTT
D: TRBD2; size: NA; V: TRBV6-4; J: TRBJ2-3; CDR3: CASSASGGIDTQYF; DNA: TGTGCCAGCAGTGCGAGCGGGGGGATCGATACGCAGTATTTT
D: NA; size: many; V: TRBV7-9; J: TRBJ2-7; CDR3: CASSLFSTSFPYEQYF; DNA: TGTGCCAGCAGCTTATTTTCGACCTCATTCCCCTACGAGCAGTACTTC
D: NA; size: many; V: TRBV12-3/TRBV12-4; J: TRBJ1-1; CDR3: CASSTEAAMNTEAFF; DNA: TGTGCCAGCAGTACCGAGGCCGCCATGAACACTGAAGCTTTCTTT
D: NA; size: many; V: TRBV5-1; J: TRBJ1-1; CDR3: CASSLIPDTPNTEAFF; DNA: TGCGCCAGCAGCTTGATCCCCGACACCCCGAACACTGAAGCTTTCTTT
D: NA; size: many; V: TRBV10-3; J: TRBJ2-5; CDR3: CAISDYLVEQETQYF; DNA: TGTGCCATCAGTGACTATCTCGTTGAACAAGAGACCCAGTACTTC
D: NA; size: few; V: TRBV20-1; J: TRBJ2-7; CDR3: CSVQGRGLYEQYF; DNA: TGCAGTGTTCAGGGGAGGGGCCTCTACGAGCAGTACTTC
D: TRBD1; size: many; V: TRBV20-1; J: TRBJ1-2; CDR3: CSARERTGGSDGYTF; DNA: TGCAGTGCTAGAGAGCGGACAGGGGGTAGCGATGGCTACACCTTC
D: NA; size: NA; V: TRBV6-1; J: TRBJ2-7; CDR3: CASSLGQPTYEQYF; DNA: TGTGCCAGCAGTCTCGGACAGCCCACCTACGAGCAGTACTTC
D: NA; size: few; V: TRBV29-1; J: TRBJ1-2; CDR3: CSVGANYGYTF; DNA: TGCAGCGTTGGGGCTAACTATGGCTACACCTTC
D: NA; size: NA; V: TRBV7-9; J: TRBJ1-1; CDR3: CASSLTTANTEAFF; DNA: TGTGCCAGCAGCTTGACGACAGCTAACACTGAAGCTTTCTTT
D: NA; size: many; V: TRBV5-1; J: TRBJ2-3; CDR3: CASSLVPSQSDTQYF; DNA: TGCGCCAGCAGCTTGGTACCTAGCCAGTCAGATACGCAGTATTTT
D: NA; size: NA; V: TRBV20-1; J: TRBJ1-2; CDR3: CSARAGSQYYGYTF; DNA: TGCAGTGCTAGAGCTGGCAGCCAGTACTATGGCTACACCTTC
D: NA; size: NA; V: TRBV5-1; J: TRBJ2-3; CDR3: CASSTQTPSTDTQYF; DNA: TGCGCCAGCAGCACCCAGACACCGAGCACAGATACGCAGTATTTT
D: TRBD2; size: NA; V: TRBV5-6; J: TRBJ2-1; CDR3: CAISPGGPSSYNEQFF; DNA: TGTGCCATCAGCCCGGGGGGGCCCAGCTCCTACAATGAGCAGTTCTTC
D: NA; size: many; V: TRBV5-1; J: TRBJ2-7; CDR3: CASSLVREPYEQYF; DNA: TGCGCCAGCAGCTTGGTCCGGGAGCCCTACGAGCAGTACTTC
D: TRBD2; size: few; V: TRBV7-3; J: TRBJ2-1; CDR3: CASSLNRASGGKGEQFF; DNA: TGTGCCAGCAGCTTAAACAGAGCTAGCGGGGGAAAGGGTGAGCAGTTCTTC
D: NA; size: NA; V: TRBV3-1; J: TRBJ2-3; CDR3: CASSQPTAGSTDTQYF; DNA: TGTGCCAGCAGCCAACCGACGGCGGGCAGCACAGATACGCAGTATTTT
D: NA; size: many; V: TRBV12-3/TRBV12-4; J: TRBJ2-3; CDR3: CASSWSGSSTDTQYF; DNA: TGTGCCAGCAGCTGGAGCGGGTCTAGCACAGATACGCAGTATTTT
D: TRBD2; size: few; V: TRBV5-1; J: TRBJ2-1; CDR3: CASSPWGGGNEQFF; DNA: TGCGCCAGCAGCCCCTGGGGCGGGGGCAATGAGCAGTTCTTC
D: NA; size: NA; V: TRBV7-2; J: TRBJ2-2; CDR3: CASSLEQESTGELFF; DNA: TGTGCCAGCAGCTTAGAACAGGAGTCCACCGGGGAGCTGTTTTTT
D: TRBD2; size: few; V: TRBV28; J: TRBJ2-3; CDR3: CASSFPTSGVPDTQYF; DNA: TGTGCCAGCAGTTTTCCTACTAGCGGGGTCCCAGATACGCAGTATTTT
D: TRBD1; size: NA; V: TRBV2; J: TRBJ2-7; CDR3: CASSEAGQYSYEQYF; DNA: TGTGCCAGCAGTGAAGCGGGACAGTACTCCTACGAGCAGTACTTC
D: TRBD1; size: NA; V: TRBV11-2; J: TRBJ2-3; CDR3: CASSLEGQGLVGDTQYF; DNA: TGTGCCAGCAGCTTAGAGGGACAGGGGTTGGTAGGAGATACGCAGTATTTT
D: NA; size: few; V: TRBV30; J: TRBJ2-7; CDR3: CAWRFAGTYEQYF; DNA: TGTGCCTGGAGATTCGCGGGGACCTACGAGCAGTACTTC
D: NA; size: many; V: TRBV15; J: TRBJ1-4; CDR3: CATSRDRSTQRDEKLFF; DNA: TGTGCCACCAGCAGAGATCGTAGTACTCAGAGGGATGAAAAACTGTTTTTT
D: NA; size: many; V: TRBV5-1; J: TRBJ2-3; CDR3: CASSPGHPGTDTQYF; DNA: TGCGCCAGCAGCCCCGGACACCCTGGCACAGATACGCAGTATTTT
D: NA; size: many; V: TRBV12-3/TRBV12-4; J: TRBJ1-1; CDR3: CASTSVLNTEAFF; DNA: TGTGCCAGCACCTCGGTTCTGAACACTGAAGCTTTCTTT
D: NA; size: many; V: TRBV20-1; J: TRBJ2-3; CDR3: CSAQRASSGADTQYF; DNA: TGCAGTGCCCAGAGGGCTAGCAGTGGAGCAGATACGCAGTATTTT
D: NA; size: many; V: TRBV14; J: TRBJ2-2; CDR3: CASSPGVTNTGELFF; DNA: TGTGCCAGCAGCCCCGGGGTTACGAACACCGGGGAGCTGTTTTTT
D: NA; size: many; V: TRBV5-1; J: TRBJ2-7; CDR3: CASSLGGRISSYEQYF; DNA: TGCGCCAGCAGCTTGGGGGGACGGATAAGCTCCTACGAGCAGTACTTC
D: NA; size: many; V: TRBV7-9; J: TRBJ2-3; CDR3: CASSSDFQVPYF; DNA: TGTGCCAGCAGCTCCGACTTTCAAGTTCCGTATTTT
D: TRBD1; size: few; V: TRBV20-1; J: TRBJ1-2; CDR3: CSAPGHQGGLSYGYTF; DNA: TGCAGTGCGCCCGGCCACCAGGGGGGCCTTAGCTATGGCTACACCTTC
D: TRBD1; size: NA; V: TRBV20-1; J: TRBJ1-5; CDR3: CSAATGGAGNQPQHF; DNA: TGCAGTGCCGCGACAGGGGGCGCCGGCAATCAGCCCCAGCATTTT
D: NA; size: many; V: TRBV28; J: TRBJ2-7; CDR3: CASSLGQLPTYEQYF; DNA: TGTGCCAGCAGTTTAGGTCAGCTCCCCACCTACGAGCAGTACTTC
D: NA; size: few; V: TRBV20-1; J: TRBJ2-5; CDR3: CSARWGGQGQETQYF; DNA: TGCAGTGCTAGATGGGGGGGGCAGGGACAAGAGACCCAGTACTTC
D: NA; size: many; V: TRBV7-9; J: TRBJ2-3; CDR3: CASSAAGDTDTQYF; DNA: TGTGCCAGCAGCGCGGCAGGGGACACAGATACGCAGTATTTT
D: NA; size: many; V: TRBV6-5; J: TRBJ2-5; CDR3: CASSYPAGKQETQYF; DNA: TGTGCCAGCAGTTACCCGGCAGGGAAGCAAGAGACCCAGTACTTC
D: NA; size: many; V: TRBV5-5; J: TRBJ2-6; CDR3: CASTLLRPSGANVLTF; DNA: TGTGCCAGCACCTTACTCAGGCCCTCTGGGGCCAACGTCCTGACTTTC
D: NA; size: NA; V: TRBV5-1; J: TRBJ2-3; CDR3: CASLKDSPDTQYF; DNA: TGCGCCAGCCTCAAAGACAGCCCAGATACGCAGTATTTT
D: NA; size: NA; V: TRBV7-2; J: TRBJ1-3; CDR3: CASSRSGDSGNTIYF; DNA: TGTGCCAGCAGCCGCTCGGGCGACTCTGGAAACACCATATATTTT
D: TRBD2; size: many; V: TRBV29-1; J: TRBJ2-1; CDR3: CSATTSGESSYNEQFF; DNA: TGCAGCGCCACAACTAGCGGGGAGAGCTCCTACAATGAGCAGTTCTTC
D: NA; size: few; V: TRBV20-1; J: TRBJ2-3; CDR3: CSARDRGPSLTDTQYF; DNA: TGCAGTGCTAGAGATAGGGGCCCTTCCCTCACAGATACGCAGTATTTT